Presented here are 30 T cell receptor beta chains from one specimen sequenced in a study of beta chain features in type 1 diabetes. Every bit of the isolated RNA underwent reverse transcription, so sequencing read expressed TCRB transcripts. The method was immunoSEQ multiplex PCR; TCRdb's version includes in-frame clones alone and lacks a portion of them. Of 680,000 or so clones in the sample, around 16% are singletons; the top ten hold about 0.097%. The sample taken for sequencing was naive CD4+ T cells from blood. The receptors stem from a young man in good health.

The chain employs TRBV7-3 and TRBJ1-1; TRBD1 is a possible D gene (6 bases). The CDR3 has 15 amino acids. The V gene lost 5 bases and the J gene lost 1 base, with 14 bases spanning the gap. CDR1 and CDR2 (germline): SGHTA, FQGTGA. CDR3 nucleotide sequence: TGTGCCAGCAGCAAGGGACATGCCCCGAACACTGAAGCTTTCTTT. Translating gives CASSKGHAPNTEAFF.

The chain employs TRBV4-3 and TRBJ2-7; 11 bases map to TRBD2. CDR1 and CDR2 from the germline V gene are LGHNA and YSLEER. The CDR3 covers 19 residues. V was clipped by 0 bases and J by 4 bases; unmatched bases: 14. The CDR3 bases are TGCGCCAGCAGCCAAGAGCCCGGGACTAGCGGATGGCCTAGGTACGAGCAGTACTTC. It specifies CASSQEPGTSGWPRYEQYF.

V is TRBV20-1 and J is TRBJ2-7; D could derive from TRBD1 or TRBD2 (5 bases each). The CDR3 length is 10 residues. Germline-derived CDR1 and CDR2 are DFQATT and SNEGSKA (reference sequence). V lost 5 bases, J lost 9 bases, and 11 bases lay in between. Here the CDR3 reads CSAGTETQYF. CDR3 nucleotide sequence: TGCAGTGCTGGGACCGAAACGCAGTACTTC.

This clone was observed a few times. The DNA of the CDR3 is TGCGCCAGCAGCCAAGGGTCTCGGGGGGTTGGAAACACCATATATTTT. This gives the protein CASSQGSRGVGNTIYF. V usage is TRBV4-3 and J usage is TRBJ1-3, with a possible D match to TRBD1 (5 bases). The CDR3 totals 16 residues. The V end was cut by 1 base, the J end by 3 bases, with 13 bases between. From germline, CDR1 is LGHNA and CDR2 YSLEER.

This clone was counted a few times. This chain uses TRBV6-5 with TRBJ2-1; no firm D call. CDR3 length: 15 residues. V was trimmed by 2 bases and J by 4 bases, leaving 12 bases between them. Germline lookup yields CDR1 MNHEY and CDR2 SVGAGI. The DNA for the CDR3 is TGTGCCAGCAGTTACAGGCGGAAACTTTACAATGAGCAGTTCTTC. Protein sequence: CASSYRRKLYNEQFF.

The sample holds a few counts of this clone. V usage is TRBV7-2 and J usage is TRBJ1-2; 12 nucleotides align to TRBD1. The CDR3 has 14 residues. Germline V CDR1 and CDR2: SGHTA, FQGNSA. Trimming at V came to 6 bases and at J to 6 bases, leaving 5 bases not matched to a gene. The CDR3 sequence: CASSRGQGAHGYTF. DNA for the CDR3: TGTGCCAGCAGTCGGGGACAGGGGGCTCATGGCTACACCTTC.

This clone appeared a few times. The gene calls are TRBV2 and TRBJ1-5; 7 nucleotides line up with TRBD1. The CDR3 extends over 15 amino acids. CDR1 and CDR2 from the germline V gene are SNHLY and FYNNEI. With V trimmed by 5 bases and J by 0 bases, 4 bases remained unmatched. The CDR3: CASSLQGISNQPQHF. CDR3 sequence (DNA): TGTGCCAGCAGTTTACAGGGGATTAGCAATCAGCCCCAGCATTTT.

This clone was found a few times. The V gene is TRBV9, the J gene TRBJ2-1; D call uncertain. The V gene's germline CDR1 is SGDLS and CDR2 YYNGEE. Trimming took 0 bases from V and 6 from J, leaving 10 bases between them. This CDR3 comprises 14 residues. Here the CDR3 DNA reads TGTGCCAGCAGCGTAGTGACTGCCAGCAATGAGCAGTTCTTC. This gives the protein CASSVVTASNEQFF. Full variable domain (rest looked up from reference TRBV9 and TRBJ2-1): DSGVTQTPKHLITATGQRVTLRCSPRSGDLSVYWYQQSLDQGLQFLIQYYNGEERAKGNILERFSAQQFPDLHSELNLSSLELGDSALYFCASSVVTASNEQFFGPGTRLTVL.

The chain links TRBV18 to TRBJ2-5; maybe TRBD2 (6 bases). V was shortened by 6 bases and J by 7 bases, with 18 bases between the two germline ends. The CDR3 is made up of 14 amino acids. The germline CDR1 and CDR2 sequences are KGHSH and LQKENI. The CDR3 DNA sequence: TGTGCCAGCTCGCCGGGACTCCAACGGGGGACCCAGTACTTC. Its translation is CASSPGLQRGTQYF.

The chain couples TRBV9 to TRBJ2-7; D is ambiguous. The CDR3 runs to 15 residues. Trimming pared 0 bases from V and 0 bases from J, leaving 10 bases between. Per germline, CDR1 SGDLS and CDR2 YYNGEE. The CDR3 DNA sequence: TGTGCCAGCAGCGTAGAGCACAGCCTCTCCTACGAGCAGTACTTC. Amino acid sequence: CASSVEHSLSYEQYF.

This clone was recorded a few times. This chain connects TRBV5-1 to TRBJ2-1, with D perhaps TRBD1 (6 bases). Between the trimmed V and J ends, which lost 2 bases and 9 bases, there was a span of 21 bases. This CDR3 has 16 residues. Germline-derived CDR1 and CDR2 are SGHRS and YFSETQ. The CDR3 nucleotides read TGCGCCAGCAGCTTAAGGGGCAGGGGCGGGTCCCGTGAGCAGTTCTTC. It encodes CASSLRGRGGSREQFF. Filled out from reference TRBV5-1 and TRBJ2-1, the complete variable domain reads KAGVTQTPRYLIKTRGQQVTLSCSPISGHRSVSWYQQTPGQGLQFLFEYFSETQRNKGNFPGRFSGRQFSNSRSEMNVSTLELGDSALYLCASSLRGRGGSREQFFGPGTRLTVL.

This clone was detected a few times. The CDR3 bases are TGTGCCAGCAGCGCGTCTTGGAACACTGAAGCTTTCTTT. As protein: CASSASWNTEAFF. This chain links TRBV9 with TRBJ1-1; no clear D. The CDR3 has 13 residues. Germline CDR1 is SGDLS and CDR2 is YYNGEE. Trimming shortened V by 3 bases and J by 1 base, and 7 bases separated the two germline ends. Variable domain in full (rest from reference TRBV9 and TRBJ1-1): DSGVTQTPKHLITATGQRVTLRCSPRSGDLSVYWYQQSLDQGLQFLIQYYNGEERAKGNILERFSAQQFPDLHSELNLSSLELGDSALYFCASSASWNTEAFFGQGTRLTVV.

This clone was seen a handful of times. This chain uses TRBV30 with TRBJ2-3; no reliable D call. The CDR3 runs 13 residues. The V gene's germline CDR1 is GTSNPN and CDR2 SVGIG (reference sequence). The ends were cut back, 2 bases at V and 0 bases at J, with 6 bases in the middle. The CDR3 bases are TGTGCCTGGAGTCCTGGCAGCACAGATACGCAGTATTTT. Protein sequence: CAWSPGSTDTQYF.

This clone was recorded a few times. At one end, the junction sequence differs from germline, possibly due to a read error. This rearrangement joins TRBV7-2 to TRBJ2-3; 9 bases are a match to TRBD1. Germline-derived CDR1 and CDR2 are SGHTA and FQGNSA. The CDR3 runs to 14 residues. The CDR3 DNA sequence: TGTGCCAGTCCATTCATAGGGACAGGGTATGGTTTGCATTTT. Translated, it gives CASPFIGTGYGLHF. The full variable domain, completed using reference TRBV7-2 and TRBJ2-3, is GAGVSQSPSNKVTEKGKDVELRCDPISGHTALYWYRQSLGQGLEFLIYFQGNSAPDKSGLPSDRFSAERTGGSVSTLTIQRTQQEDSAVYLCASPFIGTGYGLHFGPGTRLTVL.

This clone was seen a handful of times. The chain is built from TRBV4-3 and TRBJ2-3, with 8 bases identical to TRBD2. Germline V CDR1 and CDR2: LGHNA, YSLEER. The CDR3 loop spans 15 amino acids. With 4 bases clipped from V and 6 bases from J, the junction kept 9 bases outside the gene matches. The CDR3 region is CASSLSGGPSDTQYF. In DNA form, the CDR3 reads TGCGCCAGCAGCCTTTCGGGAGGGCCGTCGGATACGCAGTATTTT.

This clone was found a few times. At the DNA level, this CDR3 is encoded by other sequences in the same sample as well. The V call is TRBV18, the J call TRBJ2-7; D not resolved. The CDR3 has 12 residues. V was shortened by 3 bases and J by 4 bases, with 7 bases between the two germline ends. Germline V gene lookup returns CDR1 KGHSH and CDR2 LQKENI. This CDR3 is CASSPTSYEQYF. DNA for the CDR3: TGTGCCAGCTCACCCACCTCATACGAGCAGTACTTC.

There are a few counts of this clone. The chain uses TRBV18 and TRBJ2-7; 7 bases align to TRBD1. The V segment lost 0 bases and the J segment 7 bases; nucleotides outside the gene matches: 9. The length of the CDR3 is 15 residues. The germline gives CDR1 KGHSH, CDR2 LQKENI. The CDR3 loop is CASSPPRGLGSEQYF. The CDR3 DNA follows: TGTGCCAGCTCACCACCTAGGGGGCTAGGCTCTGAGCAGTACTTC.

This chain joins TRBV7-2 and TRBJ2-3, with 14 positions matching TRBD2. Per germline, CDR1 SGHTA and CDR2 FQGNSA. The CDR3 has 16 amino acids. V gave up 7 bases and J gave up 7 bases; unmatched junction bases: 10. The CDR3 nucleotides are TGTGCCAGCAACCGGGGACTAGCGGGGGCCGGGTATACGCAGTATTTT. Its protein product is CASNRGLAGAGYTQYF.

CDR3 in DNA: TGTGCCAGCAGTCGGGACAGGGCACCAAATACGCAGTATTTT. Its protein is CASSRDRAPNTQYF. V usage is TRBV5-4 and J usage is TRBJ2-3, with TRBD1 identical over 9 bases. Germline lookup yields CDR1 SGHNT and CDR2 YYREEE (reference sequence). The CDR3 runs 14 residues. Losses at the gene ends were 5 bases for V and 7 bases for J; bases not matched to a gene: 8.

In this sample, this clone turned up a few times. The chain combines TRBV11-2 with TRBJ2-7; D might be TRBD1 (5 bases). The CDR3 consists of 14 residues. Trimming removed 3 bases at V and 0 bases at J, with 9 bases between. Germline V lookup: CDR1 SGHAT, CDR2 FQNNGV. The CDR3 nucleotides are TGTGCCAGCAGCTTGGACATTATCTCCTACGAGCAGTACTTC. It translates to CASSLDIISYEQYF.

The rearrangement uses TRBV9 and TRBJ1-6; a weak D match, TRBD1 (5 bases). Trimming left V 0 bases short and J 6 bases short, with 10 bases between. This CDR3 comprises 15 residues. In germline, CDR1 is SGDLS, CDR2 YYNGEE. CDR3: CASSVGGIGNSPLHF. As DNA, the CDR3 is TGTGCCAGCAGCGTAGGGGGGATCGGTAATTCACCCCTCCACTTT.

This sequence joins TRBV5-1 and TRBJ2-5, with D maybe TRBD1 (5 bases). Germline CDR1 reads SGHRS; CDR2 reads YFSETQ. Deletions cut 4 bases from V and 5 bases from J, with 12 bases between. CDR3 length: 13 residues. The CDR3 region has the DNA TGCGCCAGCAGCCCCCAGGGTTGGGAGACCCAGTACTTC. Its translation: CASSPQGWETQYF. Variable domain in full (rest from reference TRBV5-1 and TRBJ2-5): KAGVTQTPRYLIKTRGQQVTLSCSPISGHRSVSWYQQTPGQGLQFLFEYFSETQRNKGNFPGRFSGRQFSNSRSEMNVSTLELGDSALYLCASSPQGWETQYFGPGTRLLVL.

The table lists this clone with a few counts. V gene TRBV10-3 combines with J gene TRBJ2-3, with TRBD2 identical over 9 bases. CDR1 is ENHRY, CDR2 SYGVKD, per germline. The V gene end was trimmed by 6 bases and the J gene end by 4 bases; junction bases not matched to a gene: 2. CDR3 length: 13 amino acids. CDR3 residues: CAIRAGGADTQYF. Written as DNA, the CDR3 is TGTGCCATCAGAGCGGGAGGCGCAGATACGCAGTATTTT.

Only a few counts were recorded for this clone. Additional DNA sequences in this sample encode the identical CDR3. The chain links TRBV20-1 to TRBJ2-7; D gene uncertain. The CDR3 is 11 amino acids. V was shortened by 3 bases and J by 3 bases, with 6 bases between the two germline ends. The V gene's germline CDR1 is DFQATT and CDR2 SNEGSKA (reference sequence). This chain's CDR3 is CSARTSYEQYF. The CDR3 DNA reads as TGCAGTGCTAGGACCAGCTACGAGCAGTACTTC.

The gene calls are TRBV29-1 and TRBJ1-5; possibly TRBD1 for D (6 bases). The length of the CDR3 is 13 residues. Trimming shortened V by 3 bases and J by 7 bases, and 13 bases separated the two germline ends. Germline assignment: CDR1 SQVTM and CDR2 ANQGSEA. Written as DNA, the CDR3 is TGCAGCGTTGAGGGGGGGCGCGGACAGCCCCAGCATTTT. This sequence encodes CSVEGGRGQPQHF.

This clone was found a few times. The rearrangement uses TRBV5-1 and TRBJ2-3; 7 positions agree with TRBD2. Germline trimming cut 0 bases from V and 5 bases from J; bases unmatched to any gene: 6. Germline V gene lookup returns CDR1 SGHRS and CDR2 YFSETQ. This CDR3 is built from 15 residues. The CDR3: CASSLEGRGGDTQYF. The CDR3 coding sequence is TGCGCCAGCAGCTTGGAAGGGAGGGGAGGAGATACGCAGTATTTT.

The genes are TRBV19 and TRBJ1-1; D is unclear. This CDR3 comprises 15 residues. V gave up 3 bases and J gave up 7 bases, with 18 bases separating them. CDR1 and CDR2 (germline): LNHDA, SQIVND (reference sequence). Here the CDR3 reads CASSIPSRTKGEAFF. The CDR3 nucleotides read TGTGCCAGTAGTATCCCCTCCAGGACCAAGGGTGAAGCTTTCTTT.

This clone has just a few counts. The chain recombines TRBV30 with TRBJ1-2, with D perhaps matching TRBD1 (5 bases). There are 13 residues in the CDR3. V was trimmed by 5 bases and J by 8 bases, leaving 18 bases between them. Germline V gene data show CDR1 as GTSNPN and CDR2 as SVGIG (reference sequence). DNA of the CDR3: TGTGCCTGGGAACCTCCAGGGTTACAGGGCTACACCTTC. Amino acids: CAWEPPGLQGYTF.

The chain uses TRBV27 and TRBJ1-4; D gene unclear. Per the germline V gene, CDR1 is MNHEY and CDR2 is SMNVEV (reference sequence). The CDR3 contains 13 residues. V lost 0 bases to trimming and J lost 7 bases, with 6 bases between them. As DNA, the CDR3 is TGTGCCAGCAGTTTATCCGGGTCTGAAAAACTGTTTTTT. This encodes CASSLSGSEKLFF. The full variable domain, with the rest looked up from reference TRBV27 and TRBJ1-4, is EAQVTQNPRYLITVTGKKLTVTCSQNMNHEYMSWYRQDPGLGLRQIYYSMNVEVTDKGDVPEGYKVSRKEKRNFPLILESPSPNQTSLYFCASSLSGSEKLFFGSGTQLSVL.

This clone was detected a few times. This sequence joins TRBV5-1 and TRBJ2-2, with a possible D match to TRBD2 (5 bases). This CDR3 has 13 residues. Trimming shortened V by 5 bases and J by 1 base, and 6 bases separated the two germline ends. In germline, CDR1 is SGHRS, CDR2 YFSETQ. The DNA of the CDR3 is TGCGCCAGCAGTCGGGAGAACACCGGGGAGCTGTTTTTT. Its protein is CASSRENTGELFF.